These 10 T cell receptor beta chains originate from one sample sequenced in a study of sequential checkpoint blockade in melanoma. Treatment of the sample: randomized to nivolumab then ipilimumab (arm A) or the reverse (arm B). The method was immunoSEQ multiplex PCR; TCRdb's version includes in-frame clones alone and lacks a portion of them. The sample includes 30,000 to 40,000 clones, 70% to 90% seen only once; the top ten take around 10%. The source was CD8+ T cells sorted from blood (inferred from file names), collected from a patient given nivolumab and ipilimumab in sequence. The receptor source for this set is a human donor with melanoma.

This clone was seen a single time. The V and J genes are TRBV28 and TRBJ1-1; 7 bases align to TRBD1. V trimming: 6 bases; J trimming: 5 bases; junction bases outside the gene matches: 3. The CDR3 has 12 residues. The germline V gene has CDR1 MDHEN and CDR2 SYDVKM. In nucleotides, the CDR3 is TGTGCCAGCAGCCTCAGGGGGACTGAAGCTTTCTTT. This translates into CASSLRGTEAFF.

This clone was recorded once. This chain joins TRBV4-1 and TRBJ1-5; no clear D. There are 16 residues in the CDR3. Per germline, CDR1 MGHRA and CDR2 YSYEKL. V shed 4 bases and J shed 1 base, with 14 bases lying between them. The CDR3 coding sequence is TGCGCCAGCAGCCTGGATATGACACGCAGCAATCAGCCCCAGCATTTT. It specifies CASSLDMTRSNQPQHF.

This clone came up once. The CDR3 sequence is CASSLLGLDEQYF. DNA for the CDR3: TGCGCCAGCAGCTTGTTGGGCCTGGACGAGCAGTACTTC. The chain uses TRBV5-1 and TRBJ2-7, with D uncertain. Trimming cost V 1 base and J 5 bases, with 10 bases left between them. The CDR3 consists of 13 residues. From germline, CDR1 is SGHRS and CDR2 YFSETQ.

Concerning this clone: The junction departs from germline at one end; a sequencing error may be responsible. The chain uses TRBV4-3 and TRBJ2-2; 8 bases line up with TRBD2. CDR1 is LGHNA, CDR2 YSLEER, per germline. This CDR3 has 16 amino acids. This CDR3 is CASSEELADSLGELFF. CDR3 nucleotide sequence: TGCGCCAGCAGCGAAGAACTAGCGGACTCCCTCGGGGAGCTGTTTTTT.

V usage is TRBV27 and J usage is TRBJ2-7; 7 bases fit TRBD1. This CDR3 is 14 amino acids long. CDR1 is MNHEY, CDR2 SMNVEV, per germline (reference sequence). The J segment lost 0 bases and the V segment lost 5 bases, leaving 4 bases of the junction unmatched. The CDR3, as DNA: TGTGCCAGCAGTCGACAGGGCAGCTCCTACGAGCAGTACGTC. Residues: CASSRQGSSYEQYV.

V is TRBV5-5 and J is TRBJ2-7, with TRBD2 matching over 7 bases. Germline lookup yields CDR1 SGHKS and CDR2 YYEKEE (reference sequence). Trimming cost V 6 bases and J 2 bases; bases outside gene matches: 11. The CDR3 sequence is 15 residues long. CDR3 protein: CASKPLAGVAYEQYF. The CDR3 nucleotides are TGTGCCAGCAAACCCCTGGCGGGAGTAGCCTACGAGCAGTACTTC.

The J gene is TRBJ2-2, the V gene TRBV28; 11 nucleotides align to TRBD1. This CDR3 spans 18 amino acids. V lost 4 bases, J lost 3 bases, and 10 bases stayed unmatched. CDR1 and CDR2 from the germline V gene are MDHEN and SYDVKM. The CDR3 DNA sequence: TGTGCCAGCAGTTCCTCGGACAGGGGGCGAAAGGACACCGGGGAGCTGTTTTTT. This gives the protein CASSSSDRGRKDTGELFF. Drawing the rest from reference TRBV28 and TRBJ2-2, the complete variable domain is DVKVTQSSRYLVKRTGEKVFLECVQDMDHENMFWYRQDPGLGLRLIYFSYDVKMKEKGDIPEGYSVSREKKERFSLILESASTNQTSMYLCASSSSDRGRKDTGELFFGEGSRLTVL.

The chain has TRBV4-2 and TRBJ2-2, with TRBD1 matching 7 bases. The length of the CDR3 is 17 residues. CDR1 is LGHNA and CDR2 is YNFKEQ in the germline V gene. Losses at the gene ends were 2 bases for V and 4 bases for J; bases not matched to a gene: 10. CDR3 amino acids: CASSQWTGVKSTGELFF. The CDR3 DNA sequence: TGTGCCAGCAGCCAATGGACAGGAGTCAAATCCACCGGGGAGCTGTTTTTT.

The gene calls are TRBV9 and TRBJ1-2; D is undetermined. V was trimmed by 2 bases and J by 6 bases, leaving 8 bases between them. Germline V lookup: CDR1 SGDLS, CDR2 YYNGEE. The CDR3 consists of 12 residues. This CDR3 is CASSVYPDGYTF. The CDR3 bases are TGTGCCAGCAGCGTCTACCCGGATGGCTACACCTTC.

V and J are TRBV19 and TRBJ2-7; D remains ambiguous. The length of the CDR3 is 14 residues. The germline gives CDR1 LNHDA, CDR2 SQIVND (reference sequence). Between the trimmed V and J ends, which lost 0 bases and 5 bases, there was a span of 11 bases. The CDR3 bases are TGTGCCAGTAGTATAGATATTCGCAGGCACGAGCAGTACGTC. Translating gives CASSIDIRRHEQYV.